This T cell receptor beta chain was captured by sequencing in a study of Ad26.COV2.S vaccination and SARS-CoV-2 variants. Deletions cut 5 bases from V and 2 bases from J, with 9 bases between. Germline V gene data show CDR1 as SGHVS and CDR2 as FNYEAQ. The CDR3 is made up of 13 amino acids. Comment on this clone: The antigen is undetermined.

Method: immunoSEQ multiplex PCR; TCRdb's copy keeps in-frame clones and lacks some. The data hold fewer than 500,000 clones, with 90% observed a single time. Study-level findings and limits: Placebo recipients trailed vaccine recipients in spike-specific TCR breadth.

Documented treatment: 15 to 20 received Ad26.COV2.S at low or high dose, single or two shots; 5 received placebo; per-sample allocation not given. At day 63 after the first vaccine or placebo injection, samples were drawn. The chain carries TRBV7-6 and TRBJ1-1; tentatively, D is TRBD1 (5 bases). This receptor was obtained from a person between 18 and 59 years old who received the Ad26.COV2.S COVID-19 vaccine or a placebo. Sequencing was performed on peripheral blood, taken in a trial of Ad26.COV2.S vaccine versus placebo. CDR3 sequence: CASSDSGNTEAFF. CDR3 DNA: TGTGCCAGCAGCGACAGCGGTAACACTGAAGCTTTCTTT.